These 10 T cell receptor beta chains share one sample of origin, sequenced in a study of Ad26.COV2.S vaccination and SARS-CoV-2 variants. Repertoires were generated with immunoSEQ multiplex PCR, while TCRdb's copy carries only in-frame clones and drops some. There are around 300,000 clones in the sample; about 86% occur only once, and 9.5% to 12% lies in the top ten. The treatment is: around 19 received Ad26.COV2.S at low or high dose, single or two shots; 5 received placebo; per-sample allocation not given. Sampling took place 63 days after the first vaccine or placebo injection. Sample: peripheral blood, taken in a trial of Ad26.COV2.S vaccine versus placebo. All receptors come from a person aged 18-65 years who received the Ad26.COV2.S COVID-19 vaccine or a placebo.

The V call is TRBV13, the J call TRBJ2-7; 7 bases are a match to TRBD2. This CDR3 region has 16 residues. Germline CDR1 is PRHDT and CDR2 is FYEKMQ (reference sequence). The junction had 12 bases not matched to a gene; V was cut back by 5 bases and J by 2 bases. The CDR3 protein is CASSRSPGRGTYEQYF. The CDR3 nucleotides are TGTGCCAGCAGCCGATCCCCCGGGCGGGGGACCTACGAGCAGTACTTC.

This sequence joins TRBV6-2 or TRBV6-3 and TRBJ1-1; D not resolved. The V end lost 3 bases, the J end lost 7 bases, and 21 bases lay between the germline ends. CDR1 and CDR2 from the germline V gene are MNHEY and SVGEGT. CDR3 size: 16 residues. This chain's CDR3 is CASSYSRAPGKGEAFF. The CDR3, as DNA: TGTGCCAGCAGTTATAGCCGGGCCCCTGGAAAGGGTGAAGCTTTCTTT.

This rearrangement joins TRBV6-5 to TRBJ2-7; D tentatively reads TRBD1 or TRBD2 (5 bases each). The germline gives CDR1 MNHEY, CDR2 SVGAGI. The CDR3 is 15 amino acids. The V end lost 6 bases, the J end lost 6 bases, and 21 bases lay between the germline ends. The CDR3 spells CASRIQKGSVSEQYF. DNA for the CDR3: TGTGCCAGCAGAATACAAAAGGGGAGTGTAAGCGAGCAGTACTTC.

The chain carries TRBV4-1 and TRBJ1-3; D unclear. Germline V gene sequence: CDR1 MGHRA, CDR2 YSYEKL. CDR3 length: 14 amino acids. Trimming took 1 base from V and 0 from J, leaving 4 bases between them. This CDR3 is CASSQGSSGNTIYF. The CDR3 DNA sequence: TGCGCCAGCAGCCAAGGAAGCTCTGGAAACACCATATATTTT.

V and J are TRBV10-3 and TRBJ1-1, with D possibly matching TRBD1 (5 bases). From germline, CDR1 is ENHRY and CDR2 SYGVKD. V was cut by 5 bases and J by 7 bases, with 8 bases left in between. The CDR3 is 11 amino acids. The CDR3 DNA reads as TGTGCCATCAGTAGGGACGGTGAAGCTTTCTTT. It translates to CAISRDGEAFF.

This clone was detected only once. V is TRBV3-1 (or the pseudogene TRBV3-2) and J is TRBJ1-1; TRBD1 is a possible D gene (5 bases). V lost 4 bases and J 3 bases, leaving 21 bases between the germline ends. Looked up from germline, CDR1 is LGHDT and CDR2 is YNNKEL (reference sequence). CDR3 length: 17 amino acids. The DNA of the CDR3 is TGTGCCAGCAGCCCACCTGCAGGCAGGCCCAGGGACACTGAAGCTTTCTTT. Its protein is CASSPPAGRPRDTEAFF.

This rearrangement joins TRBV5-8 to TRBJ1-5, with 7 bases fitting TRBD1. This CDR3 region has 15 residues. V lost 4 bases to trimming and J lost 0 bases; unmatched junction nucleotides: 4. The germline CDR1 and CDR2 sequences are SGHTS and YDEGEE. The CDR3 bases are TGTGCCAGCAGCCGGGGGACAGTTAGCAATCAGCCCCAGCATTTT. Amino acids: CASSRGTVSNQPQHF.

The chain joins TRBV18 to TRBJ1-2; D ambiguous. The CDR3 spans 15 residues. Trimming left V 4 bases short and J 0 bases short, with 12 bases between. Germline CDR1 is KGHSH and CDR2 is LQKENI. CDR3 bases: TGTGCCAGCTCACTAGATGACGGCTCTAACTATGGCTACACCTTC. Amino acids: CASSLDDGSNYGYTF.

The J gene is TRBJ1-2, the V gene TRBV6-5, with 7 bases fitting TRBD1. The CDR3 totals 13 residues. Germline CDR1 MNHEY, CDR2 SVGAGI. Germline trimming cut 6 bases from V and 3 bases from J; bases unmatched to any gene: 4. Here the CDR3 DNA reads TGTGCCAGCAGATCCGACAGGGACTATGGCTACACCTTC. Amino acids: CASRSDRDYGYTF.

This clone was detected only a few times. The rearrangement uses TRBV10-3 and TRBJ1-1; weak D call: TRBD1 (5 bases). Trimming took 1 base from V and 4 from J, leaving 7 bases between them. The germline V gene encodes CDR1 ENHRY and CDR2 SYGVKD. The CDR3 consists of 13 residues. The CDR3 here is CAISELGGTEAFF. The CDR3 region has the DNA TGTGCCATCAGTGAGTTGGGGGGCACTGAAGCTTTCTTT.